This T cell receptor (beta chain) stems from a study of blood T cell repertoires in COVID-19. Across the study: Specimens from acute and convalescent COVID-19 originated in the United States, Italy and Spain. PBMCs, B-cell-depleted T cells, or T cells provided the cDNA or gDNA that made up the material.

The germline CDR1 and CDR2 sequences are MDHEN and SYDVKM. The CDR3 loop spans 13 amino acids. The ends were cut back, 7 bases at V and 1 base at J, with 10 bases in the middle. Original data processing: How many nucleated cells were present was estimated from reference gene primer amplification. The table came from immunoSEQ multiplex PCR; TCRdb's copy has only in-frame clones and leaves some out. From that table come the V and J calls and clone size; the DNA was used to work out D and trimming. The sample yields over 150,000 clones, approximately 84% seen once. This receptor was identified in a man aged 35 to 55 with acute or convalescent COVID-19. This chain joins TRBV28 and TRBJ1-1; tentatively, D is TRBD1 (5 bases). Material: peripheral blood. In DNA, the CDR3 is TGTGCCAGCATGCGACAGCCGAACACTGAAGCTTTCTTT. Amino acid sequence: CASMRQPNTEAFF.